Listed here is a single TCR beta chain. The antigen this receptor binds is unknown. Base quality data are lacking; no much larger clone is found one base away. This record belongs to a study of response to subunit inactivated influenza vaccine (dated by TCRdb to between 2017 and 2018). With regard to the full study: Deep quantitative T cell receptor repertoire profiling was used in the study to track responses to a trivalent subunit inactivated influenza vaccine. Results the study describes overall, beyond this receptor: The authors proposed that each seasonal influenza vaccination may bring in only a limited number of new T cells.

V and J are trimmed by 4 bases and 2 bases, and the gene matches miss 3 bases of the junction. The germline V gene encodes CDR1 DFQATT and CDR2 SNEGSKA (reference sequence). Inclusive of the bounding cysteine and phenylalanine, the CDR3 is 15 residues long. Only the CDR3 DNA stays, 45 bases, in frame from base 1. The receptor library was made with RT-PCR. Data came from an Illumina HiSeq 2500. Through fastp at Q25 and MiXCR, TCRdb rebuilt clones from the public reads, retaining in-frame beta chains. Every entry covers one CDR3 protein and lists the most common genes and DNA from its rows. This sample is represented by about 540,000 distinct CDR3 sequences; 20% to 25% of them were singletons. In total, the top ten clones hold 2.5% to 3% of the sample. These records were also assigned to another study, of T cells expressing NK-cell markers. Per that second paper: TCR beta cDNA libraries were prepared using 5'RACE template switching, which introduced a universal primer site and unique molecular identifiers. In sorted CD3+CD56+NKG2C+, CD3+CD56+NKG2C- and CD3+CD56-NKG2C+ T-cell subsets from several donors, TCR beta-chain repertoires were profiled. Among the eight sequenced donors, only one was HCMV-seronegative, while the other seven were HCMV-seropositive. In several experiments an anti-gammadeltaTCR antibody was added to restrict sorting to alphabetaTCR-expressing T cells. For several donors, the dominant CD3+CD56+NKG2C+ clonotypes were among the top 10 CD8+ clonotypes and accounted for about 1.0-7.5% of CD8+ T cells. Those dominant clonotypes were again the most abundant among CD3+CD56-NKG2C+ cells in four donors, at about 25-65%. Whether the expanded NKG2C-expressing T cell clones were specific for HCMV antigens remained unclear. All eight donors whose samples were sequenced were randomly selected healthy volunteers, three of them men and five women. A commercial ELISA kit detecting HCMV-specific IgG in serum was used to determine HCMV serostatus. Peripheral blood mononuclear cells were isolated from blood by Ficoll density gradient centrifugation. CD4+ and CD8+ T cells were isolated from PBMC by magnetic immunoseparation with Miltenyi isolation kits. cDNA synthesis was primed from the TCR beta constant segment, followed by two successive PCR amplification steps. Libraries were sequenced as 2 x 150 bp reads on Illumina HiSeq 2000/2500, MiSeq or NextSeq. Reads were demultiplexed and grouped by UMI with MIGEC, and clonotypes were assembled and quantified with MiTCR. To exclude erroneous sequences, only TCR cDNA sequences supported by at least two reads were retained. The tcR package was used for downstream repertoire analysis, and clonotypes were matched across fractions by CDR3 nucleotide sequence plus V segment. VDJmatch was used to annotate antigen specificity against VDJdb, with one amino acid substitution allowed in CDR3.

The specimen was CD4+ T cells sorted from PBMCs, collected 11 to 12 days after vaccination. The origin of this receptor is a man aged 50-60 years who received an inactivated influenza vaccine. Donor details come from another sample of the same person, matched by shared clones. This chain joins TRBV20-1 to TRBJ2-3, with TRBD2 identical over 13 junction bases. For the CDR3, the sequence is CSAKGLAGYTDTQYF. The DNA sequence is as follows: TGCAGTGCTAAGGGACTAGCGGGGTACACAGATACGCAGTATTTT.